This T cell receptor (beta chain) was obtained from a study of T cells in Graves' hyperthyroidism and ophthalmopathy (dated by TCRdb to the late 2010s). About the investigation overall: Peripheral blood was sampled at the time of initial diagnosis, prior to any treatment. To identify TCR V-J signatures that set the groups apart, the researchers used a discovery cohort of 90 to 100 patients, made up of around 42 with Graves' ophthalmopathy and 57 with stable Graves' hyperthyroidism. Whether ophthalmopathy could be predicted prospectively was tested in an independent validation cohort made up of 18 hyperthyroidism patients plus 17 patients who later progressed to ophthalmopathy. The 95 to 100 discovery patients were randomly divided into training and test sets at a 7:3 ratio. The study also compared thyroid tissue and blood T-cell repertoires from five or six Graves' hyperthyroidism patients. Following sampling, methimazole starting at 30 mg daily was given to hyperthyroidism patients, and high-dose intravenous methylprednisolone was given to ophthalmopathy patients. TCR Vbeta CDR3 sequencing of 135 peripheral blood samples (more than 40 ophthalmopathy, some 75 hyperthyroidism and some 17 progressor patients) is reported in the paper.

Stable Graves' hyperthyroidism was defined as the absence of progression to ophthalmopathy over 18 months of follow-up. The hyperthyroidism patients were between 18 and 65 years old and newly diagnosed, with a disease duration of less than 2 months. Exclusion was applied to patients with uncontrolled infections, other autoimmune diseases, pregnancy or lactation. Diagnoses relied on clinical symptoms, serum thyroxine and TRAb, thyroid ultrasound and orbital computed tomography. PBMCs were isolated from about 9 ml of fresh peripheral blood by Ficoll-Paque density gradient centrifugation. Total RNA was extracted using Trizol reagent, and RNA quality was assessed on an Agilent 2100 Bioanalyzer. There are many counts of this clonotype. Its antigen is not yet known. No base quality information exists; no much larger clone differs at one position. Overall results and qualifications from the work: No statistical method was used to set the sample size in advance, and investigators knew the group allocation. Blood samples also contained most of the expanded thyroid clonotypes (frequency above 0.001), which suggests that blood repertoires may reflect thyroid immune responses. A 13 V-J signature model separated ophthalmopathy from stable hyperthyroidism, with approximately 86% sensitivity and 81% to 83% specificity in cross-validation and 80%/75% in testing. During validation, the model predicted progression to ophthalmopathy a median of around six months ahead of onset, with around 71% sensitivity and 72% to 80% specificity.

Taken from cysteine to phenylalanine, the CDR3 has 15 residues. The DNA shown is the 45-base CDR3, in frame from base 1. Reading the germline V gene (reference sequence) gives CDR1 DFQATT and CDR2 SNEGSKA. The junction shows trimming of 8 bases on V and 2 bases on J, plus 19 bases between the germline ends. The TCR beta CDR3 regions were amplified from RNA transcripts. A first-round RT-PCR of the TCR CDR3 used the HTBI primer set with the Qiagen OneStep RT-PCR kit. The libraries were constructed in a second round of multiplex PCR and then size-selected and purified. Sequencing of the libraries was done on an Illumina HiSeq2000 using paired-end 100 bp reads. Turning to the authors' computational methods: Raw data were processed with SOAPnuke, discarding reads with adapters, uncalled bases, mean Phred below 15, or no exact constant-primer or identifier match. High-quality paired reads were merged using COPE v1.2.5, and each unique nucleotide sequence was defined as a clonotype. Clonotypes were aligned to IMGT TRBV, TRBD and TRBJ reference segments using MiTCR v1.1. Analysis was restricted to V-J combinations with a frequency above 0.0001, which covered 99% to 99.2% of repertoires. The TCS score was defined as the ratio of F50 (clonal expansion) to E x V (chaos), calculated using BLOSUM62-based TCRdist between CDR3 peptides within each V-J. Welch's t-statistics and random forest reduced around 520 V-J features to 10 to 15, which were used in a naive Bayes classifier (R e1071). TCRdb took the public reads, trimmed them with fastp at Q25, ran MiXCR for clone calling and kept in-frame beta chains. Under each unique CDR3 protein, matching rows form one entry showing the most common genes and DNA. It is TCRdb's table, rather than the study itself, that gives the V and J calls and clone size. The sample table records more than 500,000 distinct CDR3 sequences; about 16% of these occur just once. The ten largest clones capture 3.8% of the sample.

In this chain, TRBV20-1 is recombined with TRBJ2-1, and the D gene may be TRBD2, 6 bases matching. The sequence was collected from a woman aged 25 to 39 with Graves' hyperthyroidism. The specimen sequenced was blood. The CDR3 protein sequence reads: CSPEGFGGAYNEQFF. In nucleotide form, the sequence is TGCAGTCCGGAGGGTTTTGGCGGGGCCTACAATGAGCAGTTCTTC.